The 26 T cell receptor beta chains presented below share a single source sample, sequenced in a study of metastatic and nonmetastatic thyroid tumors (TCRdb year 2020). Preparation of the library involved PCR. These reads were obtained on an Illumina HiSeq 4000. TCRdb applied fastp at Q25 and MiXCR to the public reads, then kept only in-frame beta chains. The sample table lists tens of thousands of clones, roughly 17% of them with a count of one. The ten largest clones take up over 9% of the sample. No treatment had been received by any patient before thyroid surgery. The sequencing sample was made of blood. The receptors come from a male donor with papillary thyroid cancer or a benign thyroid nodule (not recorded which). Some clones in this sample may be carry-over from other donors' samples.

This clone occurred a few times. This rearrangement joins TRBV7-2 to TRBJ2-7; D is unresolved. CDR1 and CDR2 (germline): SGHTA, FQGNSA. The CDR3 totals 11 residues. Trimming took off 6 bases at V and 10 bases at J, with 13 bases between the two ends. CDR3 region: CASSRTSDQYF. For the CDR3, the DNA is TGTGCCAGCAGTCGAACGTCAGATCAGTACTTC.

The V and J genes are TRBV6-9 and TRBJ2-7, with 9 bases fitting TRBD2. CDR3 length: 15 amino acids. Unmatched junction bases numbered 9, after V lost 7 bases and J lost 2 bases. Germline V gene data show CDR1 as MNHGY and CDR2 as SVAAGI. CDR3 DNA sequence: TGTGCCAGCATTAGACTAGCGGACATCGCCTACGAGCAGTACTTC. The encoded protein is CASIRLADIAYEQYF.

CDR3 bases: TGTGCCAGCAGTGAACATCACAGCATACAGGGGGGACTATACTCTGGGGCCAACGTCCTGACTTTC. It encodes CASSEHHSIQGGLYSGANVLTF. The chain is built from TRBV25-1 and TRBJ2-6, with D perhaps TRBD1 (8 bases). The CDR3 has 22 residues. The V gene's germline CDR1 is MGHDK and CDR2 SYGVNS. V was cut by 2 bases and J by 0 bases, with 26 bases left in between. The full variable domain, completed using reference TRBV25-1 and TRBJ2-6, is EADIYQTPRYLVIGTGKKITLECSQTMGHDKMYWYQQDPGMELHLIHYSYGVNSTEKGDLSSESTVSRIRTEHFPLTLESARPSHTSQYLCASSEHHSIQGGLYSGANVLTFGAGSRLTVL.

This clone came up many times. This chain connects TRBV6-1 to TRBJ2-1, with 7 bases lining up with TRBD2. The trim removed 4 bases at V and 10 bases at J, leaving 13 bases unmatched. The length of the CDR3 is 15 residues. Germline V lookup: CDR1 MNHNS, CDR2 SASEGT. CDR3 residues: CASSGSGSPGGEQFF. CDR3 bases: TGTGCCAGCAGTGGCTCTGGGTCCCCCGGGGGGGAGCAGTTCTTC.

This clone has at least ten counts. The chain recombines TRBV11-3 with TRBJ2-1, with 9 bases fitting TRBD2. V was clipped by 0 bases and J by 5 bases; unmatched bases: 5. Germline CDR1 SGHNT, CDR2 YENEEA. The CDR3 totals 16 residues. Here the CDR3 DNA reads TGTGCCAGCAGCTTAGAGGGGCGGGAGGGGAACAATGAGCAGTTCTTC. Translating it yields CASSLEGREGNNEQFF.

This clone was counted at least ten times. The rearrangement links TRBV30 to TRBJ2-3; possibly TRBD2 for D (6 bases). Germline CDR1 is GTSNPN and CDR2 is SVGIG (reference sequence). The CDR3 spans 13 residues. Between the trimmed V and J ends, which lost 5 bases and 2 bases, there was a span of 11 bases. The CDR3 bases are TGTGCCTGGCGGGGGAGCATCACAGATACGCAGTATTTT. Its protein product is CAWRGSITDTQYF.

The chain combines TRBV27 with TRBJ1-1, with D uncertain. The germline V gene encodes CDR1 MNHEY and CDR2 SMNVEV (reference sequence). The V gene lost 5 bases and the J gene lost 2 bases, with 18 bases spanning the gap. The CDR3 totals 16 residues. The CDR3 region has the DNA TGTGCCAGCAGTCGAAAAGTGGTGGTCGTCAACACTGAAGCTTTCTTT. It codes for CASSRKVVVVNTEAFF.

As regards this clone: Possible read error: a much larger clone is one base away. Other DNA sequences in this specimen translate into the identical CDR3. DNA for the CDR3: TGTGCCAGCAGCGGCCGAGGAATACAGGGGATCCAAGAGACCCAGTACTTC. Residues: CASSGRGIQGIQETQYF. The gene calls are TRBV9 and TRBJ2-5; 7 nucleotides agree with TRBD1. This CDR3 has 17 amino acids. Germline CDR1 SGDLS, CDR2 YYNGEE. V gave up 3 bases and J gave up 1 base; unmatched junction bases: 12.

This clone was counted many times. V is TRBV20-1 and J is TRBJ2-2; no definite D call. The CDR3 is 14 residues long. The V end lost 6 bases, the J end lost 6 bases, and 17 bases lay between the germline ends. Per germline, CDR1 DFQATT and CDR2 SNEGSKA (reference sequence). The CDR3 spells CSAPDGVKSGELFF. CDR3 sequence (DNA): TGCAGTGCCCCTGACGGAGTTAAGTCCGGGGAGCTGTTTTTT.

By share, this clone ranks as medium-sized. This sequence joins TRBV6-1 and TRBJ1-5; unclear D gene. The CDR3 is made up of 15 amino acids. Germline CDR1 and CDR2: MNHNS and SASEGT. Trimming took 6 bases from V and 0 from J, leaving 12 bases between them. The CDR3, as DNA: TGTGCCAGCAGGGAAATCCCAGGTAGCAATCAGCCCCAGCATTTT. This sequence encodes CASREIPGSNQPQHF.

Worth noting for this clone: A much more abundant neighbour one base away suggests this may be a read error. V usage is TRBV13 and J usage is TRBJ1-1; D unclear. The germline CDR1 and CDR2 sequences are PRHDT and FYEKMQ (reference sequence). The CDR3 consists of 12 residues. The CDR3 DNA sequence: TGTGCCAGCAGCCAGCCAGGCACTGAAGCTCTCTTT. Amino acids: CASSQPGTEALF.

This clone was counted many times. The rearrangement uses TRBV20-1 and TRBJ2-7; 9 bases are shared with TRBD2. The germline V gene has CDR1 DFQATT and CDR2 SNEGSKA (reference sequence). CDR3 length: 14 amino acids. Losses at the gene ends were 6 bases for V and 2 bases for J; bases not matched to a gene: 8. The CDR3 region has the DNA TGCAGTGCGGCGGGACTAGCACTCACCTACGAGCAGTACTTC. Translated, it gives CSAAGLALTYEQYF.

The chain joins TRBV11-3 to TRBJ2-3; D tentatively reads TRBD1 or TRBD2 (5 bases each). Deletions cut 7 bases from V and 6 bases from J, with 20 bases between. Germline loops: CDR1 SGHNT, CDR2 YENEEA. This CDR3 contains 15 residues. As DNA, the CDR3 is TGTGCCAGCACCCCGCGAGGGGATGACGCGGATACGCAGTATTTT. Translated, it gives CASTPRGDDADTQYF.

Many counts were recorded for this clone. This chain connects TRBV6-1 to TRBJ2-5; no clear D gene. Per germline, CDR1 MNHNS and CDR2 SASEGT. This CDR3 has 13 amino acids. Trimming took off 6 bases at V and 5 bases at J, with 13 bases between the two ends. CDR3 loop: CASSTGLWETQYF. CDR3 bases: TGTGCCAGCAGCACCGGTTTGTGGGAGACCCAGTACTTC.

This clone was picked up many times. A much larger clone sits a single nucleotide away, making a read error possible. The same CDR3 is also encoded by other DNA sequences in this sample. V is TRBV28 and J is TRBJ1-6, with D perhaps TRBD1 (6 bases). The CDR3 spans 16 residues. The germline V gene has CDR1 MDHEN and CDR2 SYDVKM. V lost 7 bases and J lost 6, with 19 bases in between. The CDR3 reads CASKDRNLTSNSPLHF. CDR3 bases: TGTGCCAGCAAAGACAGGAACTTAACCTCTAATTCACCCCTCCACTTT.

This clone was picked up many times. This sequence joins TRBV10-2 and TRBJ1-2, with D perhaps matching TRBD1 (6 bases). The germline V and J ends were trimmed by 3 bases and 0 bases, with 23 bases remaining between them. The CDR3 runs to 19 residues. The V gene's germline CDR1 is WSHSY and CDR2 SAAADI. The CDR3 DNA is TGCGCCAGCAGTGATCCAGACAGGAGATCCACCTACACTAACTATGGCTACACCTTC. Residues: CASSDPDRRSTYTNYGYTF.

This clone appeared many times. V and J are TRBV3-1 and TRBJ2-1, with TRBD2 matching 13 bases. V lost 0 bases to trimming and J lost 4 bases; unmatched junction nucleotides: 0. Germline loops: CDR1 LGHDT, CDR2 YNNKEL (reference sequence). The CDR3 loop spans 16 amino acids. The CDR3, as DNA: TGTGCCAGCAGCCAAGAGGGACTAGCGGGGTACAATGAGCAGTTCTTC. Protein sequence: CASSQEGLAGYNEQFF.

Of note for this clone: A much more abundant neighbour one base away suggests this may be a read error. The same CDR3 also results from other DNA sequences found in this sample. V usage is TRBV10-1 and J usage is TRBJ2-1, with 12 positions matching TRBD2. Trimming took 6 bases from V and 8 from J; bases not matched to a gene: 5. This CDR3 comprises 14 residues. CDR1 and CDR2 from the germline V gene are WNHNN and SYGVQD (reference sequence). The CDR3 protein is CASRLAGGRDEQFF. The CDR3, as DNA: TGCGCCAGCAGGCTAGCGGGAGGGAGGGATGAGCAGTTCTTC.

Many counts were recorded for this clone. V usage is TRBV11-2 and J usage is TRBJ2-7; a possible D gene is TRBD2 (5 bases). With 6 bases removed from V and 3 bases from J, the gap between germline ends came to 9 bases. The CDR3 length is 12 residues. Germline lookup yields CDR1 SGHAT and CDR2 FQNNGV. The CDR3 reads CASSRGGYEQYF. CDR3 DNA: TGTGCCAGCAGTCGGGGTGGCTACGAGCAGTACTTC.

In this sample, this clone turned up many times. V usage is TRBV4-1 and J usage is TRBJ1-2; D is possibly TRBD1 (5 bases). Germline CDR1 MGHRA, CDR2 YSYEKL. The CDR3 is made up of 14 amino acids. Trimming removed 5 bases from V and 4 bases from J, with 14 bases in between. CDR3 sequence: CASSEGPQIYGYTF. CDR3 nucleotide sequence: TGCGCCAGCAGCGAGGGACCGCAAATCTATGGCTACACCTTC.

This clone was found many times. The rearrangement joins TRBV27 to TRBJ1-1; D unclear. The V and J ends lost 0 bases and 2 bases respectively, with 4 bases between them. The CDR3 sequence is 13 residues long. Germline values: CDR1 MNHEY, CDR2 SMNVEV (reference sequence). The CDR3 sequence is CASSLSVNTEAFF. DNA for the CDR3: TGTGCCAGCAGTTTATCCGTTAACACTGAAGCTTTCTTT.

This clone was detected only once. The genes are TRBV20-1 and TRBJ1-2; weak D call: TRBD1 (6 bases). This CDR3 has 17 amino acids. Germline loops: CDR1 DFQATT, CDR2 SNEGSKA (reference sequence). Deletions cut 6 bases from V and 4 bases from J, with 27 bases between. CDR3 DNA sequence: TGCAGTGCCCAGGCCCAGGGGACCTCGGGGCCCGGCTATGGCTACACCTTC. Residues: CSAQAQGTSGPGYGYTF.

This clone was seen many times. V gene TRBV12-3 or TRBV12-4 combines with J gene TRBJ1-2, with D unresolved. CDR3 length equals 16 residues. The V end was cut by 8 bases, the J end by 4 bases, with 23 bases between. In nucleotides, the CDR3 is TGTGCCAGCGCCTCATCGGCGGGCAGTTATGGCTATGGCTACACCTTC. Protein sequence: CASASSAGSYGYGYTF.

This clone has just a few counts. It may be a read error: a sequence one base away is much more abundant. The V and J genes are TRBV29-1 and TRBJ1-2; tentatively, D is TRBD1 (5 bases). V dropped 0 bases and J dropped 7 bases, with 15 bases sitting between them. The V gene's germline CDR1 is SQVTM and CDR2 ANQGSEA. CDR3 length equals 14 residues. The CDR3 sequence: CSVEDRGVVGGYTF. CDR3 DNA sequence: TGCAGCGTTGAAGATAGGGGAGTGGTTGGTGGCTACACCTTC.

This clone was detected ten times or more. The chain uses TRBV3-1 and TRBJ2-4; possible D gene TRBD2, 6 bases. The CDR3 spans 19 residues. Germline V lookup: CDR1 LGHDT, CDR2 YNNKEL (reference sequence). The germline V and J ends were trimmed by 0 bases and 0 bases, with 18 bases remaining between them. CDR3 residues: CASSQDAKTGLLAKNIQYF. As DNA, the CDR3 is TGTGCCAGCAGCCAAGACGCAAAAACGGGACTCCTAGCCAAAAACATTCAGTACTTC.

This clone was seen ten or more times. V and J are TRBV10-3 and TRBJ1-2; D is undetermined. The CDR3 spans 12 residues. Trimming took 2 bases from V and 4 from J, leaving 5 bases between them. Germline CDR1 reads ENHRY; CDR2 reads SYGVKD. The CDR3 region is CAISEGVYGYTF. For the CDR3, the DNA is TGTGCCATCAGTGAGGGAGTCTATGGCTACACCTTC.